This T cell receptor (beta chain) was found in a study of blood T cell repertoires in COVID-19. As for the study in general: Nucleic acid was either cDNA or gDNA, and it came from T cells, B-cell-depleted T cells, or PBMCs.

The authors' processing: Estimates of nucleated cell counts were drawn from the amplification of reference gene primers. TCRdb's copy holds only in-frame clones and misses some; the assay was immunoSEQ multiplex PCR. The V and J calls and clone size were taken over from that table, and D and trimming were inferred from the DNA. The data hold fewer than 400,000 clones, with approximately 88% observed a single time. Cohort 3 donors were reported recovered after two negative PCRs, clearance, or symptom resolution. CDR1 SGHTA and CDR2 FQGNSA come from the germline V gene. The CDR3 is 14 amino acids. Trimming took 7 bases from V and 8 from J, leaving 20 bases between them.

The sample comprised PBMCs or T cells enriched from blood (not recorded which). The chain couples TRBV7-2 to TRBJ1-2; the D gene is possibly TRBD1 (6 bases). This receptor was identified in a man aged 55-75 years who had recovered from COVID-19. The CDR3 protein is CASNTQGMGGGYTF. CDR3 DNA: TGTGCCAGCAATACCCAGGGGATGGGCGGCGGCTACACCTTC.